These 22 T cell receptor beta chains originate from one sample sequenced in a study of persistence of HIV-infected CD4 T cells. This was the immunoSEQ version 4 assay in survey mode. Some clones are missing from TCRdb's copy, which holds only in-frame ones; the method was immunoSEQ multiplex PCR. The sample records roughly 60,000 clones, about 77% being singletons. What these receptors recognize is not known. Overlapping HIV-1 Gag 15-mer peptides at approximately 0.96 ug per peptide per mL were used. Sorted nonresponding memory CD4+ T cells were CD40L-negative, CD69-negative, CD45RO-high. The sample was CD4+ T cells sorted from PBMCs after approximately 19-hour stimulation, taken from a patient who received antiretroviral therapy. All receptors come from an adult man with HIV who was CMV-seropositive.

V and J are TRBV18 and TRBJ2-4; a weak D match, TRBD1 (7 bases). This CDR3 spans 17 amino acids. Germline CDR1 is KGHSH and CDR2 is LQKENI. The germline V and J ends were trimmed by 1 base and 1 base, with 14 bases remaining between them. The CDR3 DNA is TGTGCCAGCTCACCACAACAGGGGAGGAGCGCCAAAAACATTCAGTACTTC. It specifies CASSPQQGRSAKNIQYF.

This clone was seen a few times. The chain uses TRBV19 and TRBJ1-2; the D gene is possibly TRBD1 (6 bases). The V gene's germline CDR1 is LNHDA and CDR2 SQIVND (reference sequence). Trimming removed 6 bases from V and 5 bases from J, with 16 bases in between. The CDR3 is 14 amino acids. The CDR3 loop reads CASSETGQRYGYTF. The CDR3 bases are TGTGCCAGTAGCGAGACAGGACAGAGATATGGCTACACCTTC.

The chain employs TRBV5-5 and TRBJ1-1; 9 nucleotides agree with TRBD1. Losses at the gene ends were 4 bases for V and 1 base for J; bases not matched to a gene: 14. Per germline, CDR1 SGHKS and CDR2 YYEKEE (reference sequence). This CDR3 is 18 amino acids long. The CDR3 nucleotides are TGTGCCAGCAGCCCCTCCCGACAGGGGGGTCGGGGGAACACTGAAGCTTTCTTT. Amino acid sequence: CASSPSRQGGRGNTEAFF.

V usage is TRBV10-2 and J usage is TRBJ2-2, with 7 bases fitting TRBD1. The germline CDR1 and CDR2 sequences are WSHSY and SAAADI. CDR3 length: 13 amino acids. V was clipped by 6 bases and J by 3 bases; unmatched bases: 1. CDR3 region: CASRDRDTGELFF. CDR3 in DNA: TGCGCCAGCAGAGACAGGGACACCGGGGAGCTGTTTTTT.

This rearrangement joins TRBV19 to TRBJ1-5; D is unresolved. The CDR3 extends over 13 amino acids. CDR1 is LNHDA, CDR2 SQIVND, per germline (reference sequence). Trimming took off 0 bases at V and 5 bases at J, with 5 bases between the two ends. CDR3 in amino acids: CASSIDRDQPQHF. In nucleotides, the CDR3 is TGTGCCAGTAGTATAGATCGGGATCAGCCCCAGCATTTT.

The chain links TRBV18 to TRBJ2-2; 7 nucleotides match TRBD1. Germline V gives CDR1 KGHSH, CDR2 LQKENI. The CDR3 extends over 17 amino acids. V was clipped by 4 bases and J by 0 bases; unmatched bases: 8. The CDR3 DNA reads as TGTGCCAGCTCACGGGTGACAGGGTCCTCGAACACCGGGGAGCTGTTTTTT. Protein sequence: CASSRVTGSSNTGELFF.

The J gene is TRBJ2-1, the V gene TRBV3-1 (or the pseudogene TRBV3-2), with D possibly being TRBD1 (6 bases). The CDR3 is 14 amino acids. In germline, CDR1 is LGHDT, CDR2 YNNKEL (reference sequence). Trimming left V 4 bases short and J 8 bases short, with 15 bases between. CDR3 DNA sequence: TGTGCCAGCAGCCGGGACCTGGGGGCCGATGAGCAGTTCTTC. As protein: CASSRDLGADEQFF.

The chain has TRBV9 and TRBJ1-2, with D tentatively TRBD1 (6 bases). Germline CDR1 is SGDLS and CDR2 is YYNGEE. V shed 4 bases and J shed 5 bases, with 18 bases lying between them. CDR3 size: 15 residues. The CDR3 DNA sequence: TGTGCCAGCAGCTGGGACACTTCGTTTGATTATGGCTACACCTTC. Its translation is CASSWDTSFDYGYTF.

V and J are TRBV7-6 and TRBJ2-3; D remains unclear. CDR1 and CDR2 from the germline V gene are SGHVS and FNYEAQ. The CDR3 is 15 amino acids. V was pared by 1 base and J by 2 bases, with 10 bases between. Here the CDR3 reads CASSLVPETTDTQYF. CDR3 nucleotide sequence: TGTGCCAGCAGCTTAGTGCCTGAGACCACAGATACGCAGTATTTT.

This clone has a single count. The chain carries TRBV28 and TRBJ1-4, with D hard to call. V was shortened by 8 bases and J by 7 bases, with 20 bases between the two germline ends. The germline V gene has CDR1 MDHEN and CDR2 SYDVKM. The CDR3 length is 15 residues. The CDR3 DNA reads TGTGCCAGCCGGGCGCCGGGTCCCGAAGGTGAAAAACTGTTTTTT. Its translation: CASRAPGPEGEKLFF.

The table lists this clone with a count of one. V and J are TRBV27 and TRBJ1-5, with D perhaps TRBD1 (5 bases). V lost 3 bases, J lost 3 bases, and 12 bases lay in between. CDR3 length equals 15 residues. Germline CDR1 reads MNHEY; CDR2 reads SMNVEV (reference sequence). The CDR3 DNA is TGTGCCAGCAGTTTTGGAGGGGCCTTCAATCAGCCCCAGCATTTT. This codes for CASSFGGAFNQPQHF.

This chain connects TRBV5-8 to TRBJ1-3; 8 bases agree with TRBD1. Germline trimming cut 2 bases from V and 0 bases from J; bases unmatched to any gene: 7. The V gene's germline CDR1 is SGHTS and CDR2 YDEGEE. The CDR3 runs to 17 residues. CDR3 loop: CASSFAGTGLSGNTIYF. The CDR3 DNA reads as TGTGCCAGCAGCTTCGCCGGGACAGGCCTCTCTGGAAACACCATATATTTT.

The gene calls are TRBV3-1 (or the pseudogene TRBV3-2) and TRBJ2-3; 13 bases agree with TRBD2. Losses at the gene ends were 4 bases for V and 3 bases for J; bases not matched to a gene: 4. This CDR3 contains 16 residues. The germline CDR1 and CDR2 sequences are LGHDT and YNNKEL (reference sequence). CDR3: CASSPTSGGNTDTQYF. The CDR3 DNA reads TGTGCCAGCAGCCCGACTAGCGGGGGGAATACAGATACGCAGTATTTT.

J is TRBJ1-1 and V is TRBV15; 9 bases map to TRBD1. This CDR3 has 14 residues. Germline CDR1 LNHNV, CDR2 YYDKDF (reference sequence). After removal of 6 bases from V and 1 base from J, the junction contained 3 bases not matched to a gene. The CDR3 nucleotides are TGTGCCACCAGGGGGGGACAGGGGAACACTGAAGCTTTCTTT. Its translation: CATRGGQGNTEAFF.

This clone was seen a handful of times. The J gene is TRBJ1-2, the V gene TRBV6-5; no clear D gene. V was shortened by 6 bases and J by 7 bases, with 15 bases between the two germline ends. Germline V CDR1 and CDR2: MNHEY, SVGAGI. The CDR3 consists of 13 residues. The CDR3 DNA sequence: TGTGCCAGCAGCCGTTCCGAGGGCAGTGGCTACACCTTC. Translated, it gives CASSRSEGSGYTF.

As DNA, the CDR3 is TGTGCCAGTAGGCCTGACAGGAATCCTTCCGGCCAGCATTTT. Its protein product is CASRPDRNPSGQHF. V is TRBV19 and J is TRBJ1-5; weak D call: TRBD1 (6 bases). This CDR3 comprises 14 residues. The germline V gene has CDR1 LNHDA and CDR2 SQIVND (reference sequence). V shed 6 bases and J shed 12 bases, with 21 bases lying between them.

The genes are TRBV27 and TRBJ1-5; D is unclear. Germline V gene lookup returns CDR1 MNHEY and CDR2 SMNVEV (reference sequence). V shed 5 bases and J shed 4 bases, with 9 bases lying between them. This CDR3 contains 13 residues. The CDR3 region is CASSVRINQPQHF. The DNA of the CDR3 is TGTGCCAGCAGTGTCAGGATTAATCAGCCCCAGCATTTT.

This clone appeared a single time. The gene calls are TRBV6-5 and TRBJ1-6; D unclear. The V and J ends lost 4 bases and 6 bases respectively, with 10 bases between them. Germline lookup yields CDR1 MNHEY and CDR2 SVGAGI. The CDR3 has 14 residues. For the CDR3, the DNA is TGTGCCAGCAGTTTCACTTACTCTAATTCACCCCTCCACTTT. Encoded protein: CASSFTYSNSPLHF.

The CDR3 sequence: CASSEAGAGLKGEQFF. For the CDR3, the DNA is TGTGCCAGCAGTGAAGCGGGGGCAGGCCTTAAGGGTGAGCAGTTCTTC. The chain combines TRBV6-1 with TRBJ2-1, with a tentative D call TRBD1 (6 bases). CDR1 and CDR2 from the germline V gene are MNHNS and SASEGT. The CDR3 spans 16 residues. V gave up 0 bases and J gave up 9 bases, with 18 bases separating them.

The chain joins TRBV2 to TRBJ2-7, with 7 bases fitting TRBD1. The CDR3 runs to 11 residues. V lost 1 base, J lost 11 bases, and 2 bases stayed unmatched. Germline lookup yields CDR1 SNHLY and CDR2 FYNNEI. The CDR3 reads CASSEEGQKYF. The CDR3 DNA sequence: TGTGCCAGCAGTGAAGAGGGACAGAAGTACTTC.

The chain joins TRBV2 to TRBJ2-1; 7 bases line up with TRBD1. Germline loops: CDR1 SNHLY, CDR2 FYNNEI. The junction had 4 bases not matched to a gene; V was cut back by 5 bases and J by 6 bases. The length of the CDR3 is 13 residues. CDR3: CASSLGQSNEQFF. The CDR3 DNA sequence: TGTGCCAGCAGTCTGGGACAGAGCAATGAGCAGTTCTTC.

The gene calls are TRBV6-6 and TRBJ1-6, with D maybe TRBD1 (5 bases). V was clipped by 0 bases and J by 7 bases, with 7 bases between them. Germline CDR1 MNHNY, CDR2 SVGAGI (reference sequence). CDR3 length: 14 residues. CDR3 sequence: CASSYSGGNSPLHF. For the CDR3, the DNA is TGTGCCAGCAGTTACTCGGGGGGGAATTCACCCCTCCACTTT.